The entry below describes one T cell receptor beta chain. CDR3 length equals 12 residues. Per the germline V gene, CDR1 is SGHRS and CDR2 is YFSETQ. Trimming stripped 3 bases from V and 5 bases from J, with 8 bases between. The sample comes from a study of blood T cell repertoires in COVID-19. In the authors' workflow: Nucleated cell counts were estimated from reference gene primer amplification. Profiling relied on immunoSEQ multiplex PCR, and the TCRdb table lists in-frame clones only, not all of them. V, J and clone size derive from that table, while D and trimming were established from the DNA sequence. The sample has more than 450,000 clones; about 90% are singletons. Either two negative PCRs, clearance, or symptom resolution qualified Cohort 3 donors as recovered.

The clonotype comes from a woman aged 18-29 years who had recovered from COVID-19. The V call is TRBV5-1, the J call TRBJ1-1; D not resolved. Sequencing was performed on PBMCs or T cells enriched from blood (not recorded which). CDR3 amino acids: CASSSQSTEAFF. The DNA of the CDR3 is TGCGCCAGCAGCTCTCAGTCAACTGAAGCTTTCTTT.